The 7 T cell receptor beta chains reported below all come from one sample, sequenced in a study of early T cells in non-severe SARS-CoV-2 infection. TCRdb fed the 5' RACE reads into MiXCR, producing one record per CDR3 protein. The sample contains around 67,000 distinct CDR3 sequences, approximately 12% of which appear only once. Sequencing was carried out using whole blood. The source is an adult who was a healthcare worker with PCR-confirmed SARS-CoV-2 infection or an uninfected control (not recorded which).

The rearrangement uses TRBV7-2 and TRBJ2-1; weak D call: TRBD1 (5 bases). Germline loops: CDR1 SGHTA, CDR2 FQGNSA. The CDR3 contains 15 residues. V was trimmed by 1 base and J by 3 bases, leaving 10 bases between them. CDR3 bases: TGTGCCAGCAGCTTAGGACAGCCTCTCTACAATGAGCAGTTCTTC. Translation gives CASSLGQPLYNEQFF. The entire variable domain, with the rest obtained from reference TRBV7-2 and TRBJ2-1, is as follows: GAGVSQSPSNKVTEKGKDVELRCDPISGHTALYWYRQSLGQGLEFLIYFQGNSAPDKSGLPSDRFSAERTGGSVSTLTIQRTQQEDSAVYLCASSLGQPLYNEQFFGPGTRLTVL.

At least ten counts were recorded for this clonotype. The J gene is TRBJ2-5, the V gene TRBV5-1; D is perhaps TRBD1 or TRBD2 (6 bases each). Trimming took 0 bases from V and 5 from J, leaving 11 bases between them. Germline CDR1 is SGHRS and CDR2 is YFSETQ. CDR3 length: 14 residues. CDR3 coding DNA: TGCGCCAGCAGCTTGGCGGGGGCCTGGGAGACCCAGTACTTC. Its translation is CASSLAGAWETQYF.

This clonotype occurred many times. The chain joins TRBV7-2 to TRBJ2-3, with 7 bases lining up with TRBD1. The germline V gene encodes CDR1 SGHTA and CDR2 FQGNSA. V gave up 1 base and J gave up 1 base; unmatched junction bases: 2. CDR3 length: 15 amino acids. The DNA for the CDR3 is TGTGCCAGCAGCTTAGACGGGACAGGCACAGATACGCAGTATTTT. Protein product: CASSLDGTGTDTQYF. The full variable domain, completed using reference TRBV7-2 and TRBJ2-3, is GAGVSQSPSNKVTEKGKDVELRCDPISGHTALYWYRQSLGQGLEFLIYFQGNSAPDKSGLPSDRFSAERTGGSVSTLTIQRTQQEDSAVYLCASSLDGTGTDTQYFGPGTRLTVL.

The rearrangement joins TRBV7-2 to TRBJ2-5; 7 bases are a match to TRBD2. The CDR3 has 13 residues. Trimming at V came to 4 bases and at J to 7 bases, leaving 6 bases not matched to a gene. Germline V gene sequence: CDR1 SGHTA, CDR2 FQGNSA. The CDR3 sequence is CASSSAGDTTQYF. As DNA, the CDR3 is TGTGCCAGCAGCTCGGCGGGGGATACGACCCAGTACTTC.

This clonotype was counted a few times. This chain links TRBV29-1 with TRBJ2-1; D is perhaps TRBD2 (7 bases). The CDR3 has 14 residues. V gave up 8 bases and J gave up 7 bases, with 21 bases separating them. Germline loops: CDR1 SQVTM, CDR2 ANQGSEA. In DNA, the CDR3 is TGCAGCCCCTTCCCGGGGGGCAATGGGAATGAGCAGTTCTTC. As protein: CSPFPGGNGNEQFF.

This clonotype was found a few times. The V gene is TRBV12-3 or TRBV12-4, the J gene TRBJ2-3, with TRBD2 matching 10 bases. The V segment lost 11 bases and the J segment 1 base; nucleotides outside the gene matches: 12. The CDR3 has 16 amino acids. DNA of the CDR3: TGTGCCTTCCTGACGGGTAGCGGGAGGTGCACAGATACGCAGTATTTT. Its protein product is CAFLTGSGRCTDTQYF.

This clonotype has a count of ten or more. The J gene is TRBJ1-5, the V gene TRBV27; possible D gene TRBD1, 5 bases. This CDR3 region has 14 residues. Germline V CDR1 and CDR2: MNHEY, SMNVEV (reference sequence). V was pared by 7 bases and J by 5 bases, with 15 bases between. The CDR3 nucleotides read TGTGCCAGCACTCCGCTGGGGGTGGATCAGCCCCAGCATTTT. It translates to CASTPLGVDQPQHF.